This passage covers 8 T cell receptor beta chains from one sample sequenced in a study of blood T cell repertoires in COVID-19. Produced via immunoSEQ multiplex PCR; TCRdb's table is partial and in-frame only. The repertoire holds more than 250,000 clones, more than 75% seen once, with 2.1% in the top ten. Sequenced sample: peripheral blood. These TCRs come from a woman between 25 and 40 years old who had recovered from COVID-19.

CDR3: CASSSTGLFDEQYF. DNA of the CDR3: TGTGCCAGCAGTAGCACGGGACTTTTCGACGAGCAGTACTTC. The chain couples TRBV28 to TRBJ2-7, with D maybe TRBD2 (6 bases). This CDR3 is 14 amino acids long. V lost 5 bases and J lost 5, with 16 bases in between. The germline V gene encodes CDR1 MDHEN and CDR2 SYDVKM.

The chain couples TRBV4-2 to TRBJ2-1, with 10 positions matching TRBD2. The junction had 9 bases not matched to a gene; V was cut back by 0 bases and J by 7 bases. The germline CDR1 and CDR2 sequences are LGHNA and YNFKEQ. The CDR3 length is 17 residues. The CDR3 DNA follows: TGTGCCAGCAGCCAAGAAGTTCCAGCGGGAGGGTGGAATGAGCAGTTCTTC. Translated, it gives CASSQEVPAGGWNEQFF.

This clone was seen only once. The CDR3 is CAISDPGTDGYEQYF. CDR3 DNA sequence: TGTGCCATCAGTGACCCCGGTACAGATGGCTACGAGCAGTACTTC. J is TRBJ2-7 and V is TRBV10-3; D gene uncertain. Looked up from germline, CDR1 is ENHRY and CDR2 is SYGVKD. Trimming shortened V by 3 bases and J by 3 bases, and 15 bases separated the two germline ends. The CDR3 spans 15 residues.

The chain has TRBV5-4 and TRBJ2-5; D unclear. Between the trimmed V and J ends, which lost 4 bases and 5 bases, there was a span of 15 bases. The CDR3 spans 14 residues. The germline CDR1 and CDR2 sequences are SGHNT and YYREEE (reference sequence). Here the CDR3 DNA reads TGTGCCAGCAGCGATTTCCGTTCCGGGGAGACCCAGTACTTC. Residues: CASSDFRSGETQYF.

The V gene is TRBV28, the J gene TRBJ2-3; 10 bases map to TRBD1. This CDR3 contains 15 residues. Germline-derived CDR1 and CDR2 are MDHEN and SYDVKM. V lost 5 bases and J lost 2; bases outside the gene matches: 4. The CDR3 nucleotides read TGTGCCAGCAGTGCCGGGACAGGGGACACAGATACGCAGTATTTT. Its translation is CASSAGTGDTDTQYF.

The rearrangement links TRBV12-3 or TRBV12-4 to TRBJ2-1; D is unclear. V lost 6 bases, J lost 9 bases, and 9 bases lay in between. The CDR3 loop spans 11 amino acids. The CDR3 loop reads CASRDYGEQFF. The CDR3 DNA reads TGTGCCAGCAGAGATTACGGTGAGCAGTTCTTC.

The V gene is TRBV4-2, the J gene TRBJ2-7, with 14 bases matching TRBD2. V lost 1 base to trimming and J lost 2 bases; unmatched junction nucleotides: 7. CDR1 and CDR2 (germline): LGHNA, YNFKEQ. This CDR3 is built from 18 residues. In DNA, the CDR3 is TGTGCCAGCAGCCAAGGGACTAGCGGGGGGCGATCAACCTACGAGCAGTACTTC. Translated, it gives CASSQGTSGGRSTYEQYF.

The rearrangement uses TRBV3-1 (or the pseudogene TRBV3-2) and TRBJ2-7; 8 bases are shared with TRBD2. The V gene end was trimmed by 5 bases and the J gene end by 6 bases; junction bases not matched to a gene: 15. This CDR3 has 16 amino acids. Germline assignment: CDR1 LGHDT and CDR2 YNNKEL (reference sequence). CDR3 protein: CASSSTSSGPYAEQYF. DNA of the CDR3: TGTGCCAGCAGCTCCACGTCTAGCGGGCCATACGCCGAGCAGTACTTC.